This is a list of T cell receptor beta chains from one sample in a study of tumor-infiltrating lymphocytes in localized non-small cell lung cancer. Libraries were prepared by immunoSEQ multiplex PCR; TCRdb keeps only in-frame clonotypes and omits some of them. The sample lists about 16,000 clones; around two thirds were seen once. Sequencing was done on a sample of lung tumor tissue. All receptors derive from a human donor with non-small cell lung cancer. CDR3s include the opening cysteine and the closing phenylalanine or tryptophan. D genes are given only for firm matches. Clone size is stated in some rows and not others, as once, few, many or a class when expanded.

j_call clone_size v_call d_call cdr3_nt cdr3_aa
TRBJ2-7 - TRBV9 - TGTGCCAGCAGCGTAGGCACAGGGTGGGGCGAGCAGTACTTC CASSVGTGWGEQYF
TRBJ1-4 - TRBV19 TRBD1 TGTGCCAGTAGTTACCATGGACAGGGTGCCTTGGATGAAAAACTGTTTTTT CASSYHGQGALDEKLFF
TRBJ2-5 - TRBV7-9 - TGTGCCAGCAGCTTAGGAGTAGCTCCGAGAGAGACCCAGTACTTC CASSLGVAPRETQYF
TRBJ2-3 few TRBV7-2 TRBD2 TGTGCCAGCAGCCGGGGGGAGGCCGCAGATACGCAGTATTTT CASSRGEAADTQYF
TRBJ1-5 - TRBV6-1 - TGTGCCAGCAGTGAAGCGGTGACGGGATTAGAGTTATGGGGCAATCAGCCCCAGCATTTT CASSEAVTGLELWGNQPQHF
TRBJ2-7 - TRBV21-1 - TGTGCCAGAATTCTATGGGGGATCTACGAGCAGTACTTC CARILWGIYEQYF
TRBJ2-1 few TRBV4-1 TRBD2 TGCGCCAGCAGCCAAGAATGGGGACTAGCGGGAGGTACGTTCTTC CASSQEWGLAGGTFF
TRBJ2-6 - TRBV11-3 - TGTGCCAGCAGCTTAGACTTCTCTGGGGCCAACGTCCTGACTTTC CASSLDFSGANVLTF
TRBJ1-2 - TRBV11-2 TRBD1 TGTGCCAGCAGCTTGGGACAGGGCTTCTATGGCTACACCTTC CASSLGQGFYGYTF
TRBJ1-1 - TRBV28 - TGTGCCAGCAGCCCAGGGTCTGACACTGAAGCTTTCTTT CASSPGSDTEAFF
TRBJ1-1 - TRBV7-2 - TGTGCCAGCAGCTCCACAGGTGGGGGGCGATGGAACACTGAAGCTTTCTTT CASSSTGGGRWNTEAFF
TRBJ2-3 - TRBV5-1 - TGCGCCAGCAGCTACCAAGGCCGACTAGTGGGAACAGATACGCAGTATTTT CASSYQGRLVGTDTQYF
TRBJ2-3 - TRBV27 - TGTGCCAGCAGTTGGTCCACGGACCCTACGCAGTATTTT CASSWSTDPTQYF
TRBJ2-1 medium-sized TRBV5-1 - TGCGCCAGCACCTTCCGGGAGAGTTACAATGAGCAGTTCTTC CASTFRESYNEQFF
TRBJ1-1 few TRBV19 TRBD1 TGTGCCAGTAGTATAGCTCAGGGGGCCACTGAAGCTTTCTTT CASSIAQGATEAFF
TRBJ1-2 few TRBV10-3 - TGTGCCATCAGTGAACACGAAATTACAACCTTC CAISEHEITTF
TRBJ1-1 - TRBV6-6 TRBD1 TGTGCCAGCAGCCTCGACAGGGCTGAAGCTTTCTTT CASSLDRAEAFF
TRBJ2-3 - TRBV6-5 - TGTGCCAGCAGACCAGACCGGCTAAATACGCAGTATTTT CASRPDRLNTQYF
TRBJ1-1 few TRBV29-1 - TGCAGCGTTGGGCACACCTTGAACACTGAAGCTTTCTTT CSVGHTLNTEAFF
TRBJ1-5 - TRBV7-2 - TGTGCCAGCAGCTTATTTGATGGACAGCCCCAGCATTTT CASSLFDGQPQHF
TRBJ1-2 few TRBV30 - TGTGCCTGGAGTGTAGGGGGCTATGGCTACACCTTC CAWSVGGYGYTF
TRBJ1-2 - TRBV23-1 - TGCGCCAGCAGTCACTCCAGAAACTATGGCTACACCTTC CASSHSRNYGYTF
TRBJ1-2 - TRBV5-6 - TGTGCCAGCAGCTTGGCGGCAGGGCATGGCTACACCTTC CASSLAAGHGYTF
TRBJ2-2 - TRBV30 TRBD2 TGTGCCTGGAGTGTATCCGGGAGGGAAACCGGGGAGCTGTTTTTT CAWSVSGRETGELFF
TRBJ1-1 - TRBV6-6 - TGTGCCAGCAGTTCTCGGACGAACACTGAAGCTTTCTTT CASSSRTNTEAFF
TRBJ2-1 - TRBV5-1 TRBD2 TGCGCCAGCAGCCGGGGACTAGCGGGGGGGCTACTTGTCGGGTACAATGAGCAGTTCTTC CASSRGLAGGLLVGYNEQFF
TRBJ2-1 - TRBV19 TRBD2 TGTGCCAGTAGGGAACTAGCGGGATCGAGTGAGCAGTTCTTC CASRELAGSSEQFF
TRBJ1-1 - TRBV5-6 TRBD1 TGTGCCAGCAGCTTGGGACAGGGGGCCACTGAAGCTTTCTTT CASSLGQGATEAFF
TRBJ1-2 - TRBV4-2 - TGTGCCAGCAGCCAATGGAGACACTCTAACTATGGCTACACCTTC CASSQWRHSNYGYTF
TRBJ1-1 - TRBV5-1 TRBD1 TGCGCCAGCAGCCCGGACAGGGAGGGCACTGAAGCTTTCTTT CASSPDREGTEAFF
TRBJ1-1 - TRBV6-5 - TGTGCCAGCAGTTACTCGAGACGTTTGAACACTGAAGCTTTCTTT CASSYSRRLNTEAFF
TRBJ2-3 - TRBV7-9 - TGTGCCAGCAGCTCCGGGGGAACCTTCACAGATACGCAGTATTTT CASSSGGTFTDTQYF
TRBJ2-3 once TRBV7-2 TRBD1 TGTGCCAGCAGCGCCCTTAGGGGGCGCCGGACAGATACGCAGTATTTT CASSALRGRRTDTQYF
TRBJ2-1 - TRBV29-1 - TGCAGCGTTGAAAAGTCGGGCCCCAACAATGAGCAGTTCTTC CSVEKSGPNNEQFF
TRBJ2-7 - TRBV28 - TGTGCCAGCAGTCCCCCGGAAGGGGGTGGCTCCTACGAGCAGTACTTC CASSPPEGGGSYEQYF
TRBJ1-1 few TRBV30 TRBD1 TGTGCCTGGGCGGGGGACAGGAACACTGAAGCTTTCTTT CAWAGDRNTEAFF
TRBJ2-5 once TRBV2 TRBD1 TGTGCCAGCAGTGTGAGCGGGACAGGGGTAAAGACCCAGTACTTC CASSVSGTGVKTQYF
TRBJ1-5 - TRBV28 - TGTGCCAGCAGTTTAAGTCCGGGGAGGGGCAATCAGCCCCAGCATTTT CASSLSPGRGNQPQHF
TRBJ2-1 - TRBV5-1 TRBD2 TGCGCCAGCAGCCTAGGGGAGACTAGCGGGGGGAATGAGCAGTTCTTC CASSLGETSGGNEQFF
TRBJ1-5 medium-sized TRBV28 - TGTGCCAGCAGTTTTCAGGTGGGAAATCAGCCCCAGCATTTT CASSFQVGNQPQHF
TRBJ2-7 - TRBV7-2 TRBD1 TGTGCCAGCAGCTTAACCCAATCGGGACAGGGAATCTACGAGCAGTACTTC CASSLTQSGQGIYEQYF